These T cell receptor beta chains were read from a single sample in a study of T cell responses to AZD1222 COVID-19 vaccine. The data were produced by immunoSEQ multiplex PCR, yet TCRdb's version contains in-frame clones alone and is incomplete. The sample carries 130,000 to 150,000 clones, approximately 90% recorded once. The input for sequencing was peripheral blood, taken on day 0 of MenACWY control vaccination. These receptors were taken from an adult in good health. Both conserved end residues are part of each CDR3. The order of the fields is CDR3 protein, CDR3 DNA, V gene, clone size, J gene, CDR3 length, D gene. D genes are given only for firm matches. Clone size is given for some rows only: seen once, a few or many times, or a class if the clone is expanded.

CDR3 protein: CASSLWPSGANEQFF; CDR3 DNA: TGTGCCAGCAGTTTATGGCCTAGCGGGGCCAATGAGCAGTTCTTC; V gene: TRBV28; clone size: -; J gene: TRBJ2-1; CDR3 length: 15; D gene: TRBD2
CDR3 protein: CASSLGGGLAEQFF; CDR3 DNA: TGTGCCAGCAGCTTAGGAGGCGGTCTAGCGGAGCAGTTCTTC; V gene: TRBV7-6; clone size: -; J gene: TRBJ2-1; CDR3 length: 14; D gene: -
CDR3 protein: CASSIIRGKSSGANVLTF; CDR3 DNA: TGTGCCAGCAGCATAATTCGAGGAAAGAGCTCTGGGGCCAACGTCCTGACTTTC; V gene: TRBV11-2; clone size: -; J gene: TRBJ2-6; CDR3 length: 18; D gene: -
CDR3 protein: CASRRNGHTEAFF; CDR3 DNA: TGTGCCAGCAGGCGGAATGGTCACACTGAAGCTTTCTTT; V gene: TRBV7-9; clone size: -; J gene: TRBJ1-1; CDR3 length: 13; D gene: -
CDR3 protein: CASRDRFLNTIYF; CDR3 DNA: TGTGCCAGCAGAGACAGGTTCCTGAACACCATATATTTT; V gene: TRBV5-4; clone size: -; J gene: TRBJ1-3; CDR3 length: 13; D gene: -
CDR3 protein: CASSKPHSGELFF; CDR3 DNA: TGTGCCAGCAGCAAACCCCACTCCGGGGAGCTGTTTTTT; V gene: TRBV5-5; clone size: -; J gene: TRBJ2-2; CDR3 length: 13; D gene: -
CDR3 protein: CATSDLSGLAGGHNEQFF; CDR3 DNA: TGTGCCACCAGTGACCTATCCGGACTAGCGGGGGGGCACAATGAGCAGTTCTTC; V gene: TRBV24-1; clone size: -; J gene: TRBJ2-1; CDR3 length: 18; D gene: TRBD2
CDR3 protein: CASSRDSNSPLHF; CDR3 DNA: TGTGCCAGCAGCCGGGACAGCAATTCACCCCTCCACTTT; V gene: TRBV28; clone size: -; J gene: TRBJ1-6; CDR3 length: 13; D gene: TRBD1
CDR3 protein: CAIRDQGSEQYF; CDR3 DNA: TGTGCCATCAGGGATCAGGGTTCCGAGCAGTACTTC; V gene: TRBV10-3; clone size: few; J gene: TRBJ2-7; CDR3 length: 12; D gene: -
CDR3 protein: CASSQDEGSGGAETQYF; CDR3 DNA: TGTGCCAGCAGCCAAGATGAGGGTAGCGGGGGGGCAGAGACCCAGTACTTC; V gene: TRBV4-2; clone size: -; J gene: TRBJ2-5; CDR3 length: 17; D gene: TRBD2
CDR3 protein: CATRQEMNTEAFF; CDR3 DNA: TGTGCCACGAGACAGGAGATGAACACTGAAGCTTTCTTT; V gene: TRBV10-3; clone size: -; J gene: TRBJ1-1; CDR3 length: 13; D gene: -
CDR3 protein: CASSQDPTSGKTQYF; CDR3 DNA: TGCGCCAGCAGCCAAGACCCGACTAGCGGAAAGACCCAGTACTTC; V gene: TRBV4-1; clone size: -; J gene: TRBJ2-5; CDR3 length: 15; D gene: TRBD2
CDR3 protein: CASSRRQGLIGETQYF; CDR3 DNA: TGTGCCAGCAGCCGACGCCAGGGCCTGATTGGGGAGACCCAGTACTTC; V gene: TRBV5-6; clone size: -; J gene: TRBJ2-5; CDR3 length: 16; D gene: -
CDR3 protein: CSASRRSGNTIYF; CDR3 DNA: TGCAGTGCTAGTCGACGGTCTGGAAACACCATATATTTT; V gene: TRBV20-1; clone size: few; J gene: TRBJ1-3; CDR3 length: 13; D gene: -
CDR3 protein: CSVEEGIRTLQFF; CDR3 DNA: TGCAGCGTTGAAGAGGGAATAAGGACTTTACAGTTCTTC; V gene: TRBV29-1; clone size: -; J gene: TRBJ2-1; CDR3 length: 13; D gene: -
CDR3 protein: CASSQDYQPQHF; CDR3 DNA: TGTGCCAGCAGCCAAGACTATCAGCCCCAGCATTTT; V gene: TRBV3-1/TRBV3-2; clone size: -; J gene: TRBJ1-5; CDR3 length: 12; D gene: -
CDR3 protein: CASSQQGGTQYF; CDR3 DNA: TGTGCTAGCAGTCAACAGGGAGGAACGCAGTATTTT; V gene: TRBV7-7; clone size: -; J gene: TRBJ2-3; CDR3 length: 12; D gene: -
CDR3 protein: CASSLGGSGSPLHF; CDR3 DNA: TGTGCCAGCAGCTTAGGGGGGTCCGGTTCACCCCTCCACTTT; V gene: TRBV13; clone size: -; J gene: TRBJ1-6; CDR3 length: 14; D gene: -
CDR3 protein: CSARTVSGNTIYF; CDR3 DNA: TGCAGCGCACGGACAGTTTCTGGAAACACCATATATTTT; V gene: TRBV29-1; clone size: -; J gene: TRBJ1-3; CDR3 length: 13; D gene: -
CDR3 protein: CASSLFVAGEPYNEQFF; CDR3 DNA: TGTGCCAGCAGCTTATTCGTTGCAGGGGAACCCTACAATGAGCAGTTCTTC; V gene: TRBV11-3; clone size: -; J gene: TRBJ2-1; CDR3 length: 17; D gene: -
CDR3 protein: CASSPFLGTVSGNTIYF; CDR3 DNA: TGTGCCAGCAGTCCATTCCTAGGGACAGTCTCTGGAAACACCATATATTTT; V gene: TRBV28; clone size: -; J gene: TRBJ1-3; CDR3 length: 17; D gene: TRBD1
CDR3 protein: CASSLTTFKFF; CDR3 DNA: TGTGCCAGCAGCTTGACTACCTTCAAGTTCTTC; V gene: TRBV7-9; clone size: -; J gene: TRBJ2-1; CDR3 length: 11; D gene: -
CDR3 protein: CASSQGDRASYGYTF; CDR3 DNA: TGCGCCAGCAGCCAAGGGGACAGGGCTAGCTATGGCTACACCTTC; V gene: TRBV4-1; clone size: once; J gene: TRBJ1-2; CDR3 length: 15; D gene: TRBD1
CDR3 protein: CASSPGSAGELFF; CDR3 DNA: TGTGCCAGTAGTCCCGGTTCGGCCGGGGAGCTGTTTTTT; V gene: TRBV19; clone size: -; J gene: TRBJ2-2; CDR3 length: 13; D gene: -
CDR3 protein: CASTPAAREWTEAFF; CDR3 DNA: TGTGCCAGCACCCCAGCCGCCAGGGAATGGACTGAAGCTTTCTTT; V gene: TRBV28; clone size: once; J gene: TRBJ1-1; CDR3 length: 15; D gene: -
CDR3 protein: CASQLSGRRETQYF; CDR3 DNA: TGCGCCAGCCAACTTAGCGGGAGACGTGAGACCCAGTACTTC; V gene: TRBV5-1; clone size: few; J gene: TRBJ2-5; CDR3 length: 14; D gene: TRBD2
CDR3 protein: CASSDQGTGGSYEQYF; CDR3 DNA: TGTGCCAGCAGTGACCAGGGGACAGGGGGATCCTACGAGCAGTACTTC; V gene: TRBV2; clone size: -; J gene: TRBJ2-7; CDR3 length: 16; D gene: TRBD1
CDR3 protein: CASSPGRTLQDEQFF; CDR3 DNA: TGTGCCAGCTCCCCCGGTAGGACCCTTCAGGATGAGCAGTTCTTC; V gene: TRBV11-3; clone size: -; J gene: TRBJ2-1; CDR3 length: 15; D gene: -
CDR3 protein: CASSLLPSGGYEQYF; CDR3 DNA: TGTGCCAGCAGTTTACTACCCTCGGGAGGGTACGAGCAGTACTTC; V gene: TRBV27; clone size: -; J gene: TRBJ2-7; CDR3 length: 15; D gene: TRBD2
CDR3 protein: CAWSNPGPSNQPQHF; CDR3 DNA: TGTGCCTGGAGTAACCCAGGGCCTAGCAATCAGCCCCAGCATTTT; V gene: TRBV30; clone size: -; J gene: TRBJ1-5; CDR3 length: 15; D gene: -
CDR3 protein: CASSAQTAAYGYTF; CDR3 DNA: TGTGCCAGCAGTGCGCAGACGGCCGCCTATGGCTACACCTTC; V gene: TRBV2; clone size: -; J gene: TRBJ1-2; CDR3 length: 14; D gene: -
CDR3 protein: CASSATGGRYEQYF; CDR3 DNA: TGTGCCAGCAGCGCTACGGGGGGCCGTTACGAGCAGTACTTC; V gene: TRBV11-1; clone size: few; J gene: TRBJ2-7; CDR3 length: 14; D gene: -
CDR3 protein: CASSPFRGTGGEQYF; CDR3 DNA: TGTGCCAGCAGCCCCTTTCGCGGGACAGGGGGCGAGCAGTACTTC; V gene: TRBV11-2; clone size: -; J gene: TRBJ2-7; CDR3 length: 15; D gene: TRBD1
CDR3 protein: CASSSTAIEAFF; CDR3 DNA: TGTGCCAGCAGCTCGACAGCGATTGAAGCTTTCTTT; V gene: TRBV11-3; clone size: -; J gene: TRBJ1-1; CDR3 length: 12; D gene: -
CDR3 protein: CASTPPRDISYNEQFF; CDR3 DNA: TGTGCCAGCACCCCCCCAAGGGACATTTCCTACAATGAGCAGTTCTTC; V gene: TRBV6-2/TRBV6-3; clone size: once; J gene: TRBJ2-1; CDR3 length: 16; D gene: -
CDR3 protein: CASSLDKTNSPLHF; CDR3 DNA: TGTGCCAGCAGTTTAGACAAGACTAATTCACCCCTCCACTTT; V gene: TRBV28; clone size: -; J gene: TRBJ1-6; CDR3 length: 14; D gene: -
CDR3 protein: CATSPTGDGYTF; CDR3 DNA: TGTGCCACCAGTCCTACGGGGGATGGCTACACCTTC; V gene: TRBV24-1; clone size: -; J gene: TRBJ1-2; CDR3 length: 12; D gene: -
CDR3 protein: CASSFGGLETQYF; CDR3 DNA: TGTGCCAGCAGCTTTGGGGGTTTGGAGACCCAGTACTTC; V gene: TRBV5-4; clone size: few; J gene: TRBJ2-5; CDR3 length: 13; D gene: -
CDR3 protein: CASRPPGLAGRTDTQYF; CDR3 DNA: TGTGCCAGCAGACCGCCGGGACTAGCGGGCCGCACAGATACGCAGTATTTT; V gene: TRBV28; clone size: -; J gene: TRBJ2-3; CDR3 length: 17; D gene: TRBD2
CDR3 protein: CASSSWESSYEQYF; CDR3 DNA: TGTGCCAGCAGTTCGTGGGAGAGCTCCTACGAGCAGTACTTC; V gene: TRBV28; clone size: -; J gene: TRBJ2-7; CDR3 length: 14; D gene: -
CDR3 protein: CASSLMSGPGNTIYF; CDR3 DNA: TGTGCCAGCAGCTTAATGTCAGGGCCTGGAAACACCATATATTTT; V gene: TRBV7-3; clone size: -; J gene: TRBJ1-3; CDR3 length: 15; D gene: -
CDR3 protein: CASSPPGQGTGELFF; CDR3 DNA: TGTGCCAGCTCACCTCCGGGACAGGGAACCGGGGAGCTGTTTTTT; V gene: TRBV18; clone size: -; J gene: TRBJ2-2; CDR3 length: 15; D gene: TRBD1
CDR3 protein: CATEGLARTHEQFF; CDR3 DNA: TGTGCCACCGAGGGACTAGCGCGCACGCATGAGCAGTTCTTC; V gene: TRBV28; clone size: -; J gene: TRBJ2-1; CDR3 length: 14; D gene: TRBD2
CDR3 protein: CASSEGLAGDTQYF; CDR3 DNA: TGTGCCAGCAGTGAAGGACTAGCGGGAGATACGCAGTATTTT; V gene: TRBV6-4; clone size: -; J gene: TRBJ2-3; CDR3 length: 14; D gene: TRBD2
CDR3 protein: CASSPQRAGETQYF; CDR3 DNA: TGTGCCAGCTCACCACAGCGGGCCGGGGAGACCCAGTACTTC; V gene: TRBV18; clone size: -; J gene: TRBJ2-5; CDR3 length: 14; D gene: -
CDR3 protein: CASSIRQDGNEQFF; CDR3 DNA: TGTGCCAGTAGTATACGTCAGGACGGAAATGAGCAGTTCTTC; V gene: TRBV19; clone size: -; J gene: TRBJ2-1; CDR3 length: 14; D gene: -
CDR3 protein: CASRGRDRGSLAGYTF; CDR3 DNA: TGTGCCAGTAGGGGCCGGGACAGGGGGTCTCTGGCTGGCTACACCTTC; V gene: TRBV19; clone size: -; J gene: TRBJ1-2; CDR3 length: 16; D gene: TRBD1
CDR3 protein: CASSLWPASGGFADTQYF; CDR3 DNA: TGTGCTAGCAGCTTATGGCCGGCTAGCGGGGGATTTGCAGATACGCAGTATTTT; V gene: TRBV7-7; clone size: -; J gene: TRBJ2-3; CDR3 length: 18; D gene: TRBD2
CDR3 protein: CASSFDTGWGEQFF; CDR3 DNA: TGTGCCAGCAGCTTTGATACAGGGTGGGGTGAGCAGTTCTTC; V gene: TRBV7-2; clone size: -; J gene: TRBJ2-1; CDR3 length: 14; D gene: -